The 19 T cell receptor beta chains below come from one sample, sequenced in a study of T-cell memory formation after mild COVID-19. TCRdb used MiXCR to reprocess the 5' RACE reads, holding one entry per CDR3 protein. The data show fewer than 650,000 distinct CDR3 sequences, with roughly 22% seen just once and roughly 8.3% held by the top ten. Source material: PBMCs or a T cell subset sorted from them (not recorded which). These receptors originate from an adult woman who had mild COVID-19 (a few samples of this study predate the infection). Cell type and time point are not known.

In its sample, this clonotype was seen a few times. The chain is built from TRBV9 and TRBJ1-3; D is unclear. CDR1 and CDR2 from the germline V gene are SGDLS and YYNGEE. Trimming shortened V by 7 bases and J by 2 bases, and 10 bases separated the two germline ends. CDR3 length: 13 amino acids. The CDR3 sequence is CASGTATGNTIYF. CDR3 in DNA: TGTGCCAGCGGAACGGCTACTGGAAACACCATATATTTT.

This clonotype was seen repeatedly, ten times or more. The gene calls are TRBV27 and TRBJ2-7, with TRBD1 matching over 10 bases. Germline assignment: CDR1 MNHEY and CDR2 SMNVEV (reference sequence). Unmatched junction bases numbered 1, after V lost 0 bases and J lost 2 bases. The CDR3 is 15 amino acids. The CDR3 is CASSLSGTGAYEQYF. The CDR3 DNA reads as TGTGCCAGCAGTTTATCCGGGACAGGGGCCTACGAGCAGTACTTC.

This clonotype has a single count. The chain recombines TRBV7-2 with TRBJ2-3, with TRBD2 matching over 12 bases. The CDR3 has 16 residues. CDR1 SGHTA and CDR2 FQGNSA come from the germline V gene. V dropped 5 bases and J dropped 5; count of bases not matched to a gene: 8. CDR3 residues: CASSLLAGGLGDTQYF. CDR3 nucleotide sequence: TGTGCCAGCAGCCTCCTAGCGGGGGGGCTGGGAGATACGCAGTATTTT.

In DNA form, the CDR3 reads TGCAGCGTTGACTGGGGGAGCACAGATACGCAGTATTTT. This translates into CSVDWGSTDTQYF. V is TRBV29-1 and J is TRBJ2-3, with D perhaps TRBD1 or TRBD2 (5 bases each). This CDR3 has 13 residues. In germline, CDR1 is SQVTM, CDR2 ANQGSEA. V was pared by 3 bases and J by 0 bases, with 7 bases between.

This clonotype was counted many times. The chain uses TRBV4-1 and TRBJ2-7; tentatively, D is TRBD1 or TRBD2 (5 bases each). CDR1 is MGHRA and CDR2 is YSYEKL in the germline V gene. Trimming stripped 0 bases from V and 7 bases from J, with 10 bases between. This CDR3 spans 13 amino acids. Here the CDR3 DNA reads TGCGCCAGCAGCCAAGATGTGGGGGAAGAGCAGTACTTC. It specifies CASSQDVGEEQYF.

V gene TRBV4-1 combines with J gene TRBJ1-2, with D hard to call. The V gene lost 1 base and the J gene lost 4 bases, with 13 bases spanning the gap. The CDR3 contains 15 residues. Germline V lookup: CDR1 MGHRA, CDR2 YSYEKL. CDR3 DNA sequence: TGCGCCAGCAGCCAAGTGACCGGGGTCGGCTATGGCTACACCTTC. Translation: CASSQVTGVGYGYTF.

This clonotype has more than one count but fewer than ten. This chain links TRBV19 with TRBJ1-1; D call uncertain. Trimming cost V 1 base and J 7 bases, with 7 bases left between them. The CDR3 contains 12 residues. CDR1 and CDR2 from the germline V gene are LNHDA and SQIVND (reference sequence). The CDR3 region is CASSIGEGEAFF. In nucleotides, the CDR3 is TGTGCCAGTAGTATAGGGGAGGGTGAAGCTTTCTTT.

This clonotype showed up many times. V and J are TRBV7-6 and TRBJ2-1; a weak D match, TRBD2 (6 bases). Trimming left V 1 base short and J 0 bases short, with 19 bases between. This CDR3 has 19 residues. Germline CDR1 and CDR2: SGHVS and FNYEAQ. CDR3 sequence (DNA): TGTGCCAGCAGCTTAGATCGATTAGAGGGAGGTGACTCCTACAATGAGCAGTTCTTC. It specifies CASSLDRLEGGDSYNEQFF.

V is TRBV29-1 and J is TRBJ1-5; no clear D gene. Germline lookup yields CDR1 SQVTM and CDR2 ANQGSEA. The CDR3 totals 14 residues. V gave up 4 bases and J gave up 5 bases, with 15 bases separating them. The CDR3 region is CSVAVGNSDQPQHF. In DNA, the CDR3 is TGCAGCGTTGCGGTGGGAAATTCGGATCAGCCCCAGCATTTT.

In DNA, the CDR3 is TGTGCCACCAGTGAGGCCGGGACTAGCGGGAGTCTGACAGATACGCAGTATTTT. This sequence encodes CATSEAGTSGSLTDTQYF. The chain is built from TRBV24-1 and TRBJ2-3, with 14 bases matching TRBD2. V shed 4 bases and J 3 bases; nucleotides not matched to a gene: 8. Per germline, CDR1 KGHDR and CDR2 SFDVKD. This CDR3 is built from 18 residues.

This rearrangement joins TRBV5-5 to TRBJ2-7; TRBD1 is a possible D gene (6 bases). Trimming stripped 6 bases from V and 3 bases from J, with 16 bases between. The germline V gene encodes CDR1 SGHKS and CDR2 YYEKEE (reference sequence). This CDR3 is 14 amino acids long. As DNA, the CDR3 is TGTGCCAGCATCCTGTCCCGGGACATCTACGAGCAGTACTTC. Translation gives CASILSRDIYEQYF.

This clonotype has a count of ten or more. The V gene is TRBV20-1, the J gene TRBJ2-3; D perhaps matches TRBD2 (5 bases). Looked up from germline, CDR1 is DFQATT and CDR2 is SNEGSKA (reference sequence). V lost 4 bases and J 0 bases, leaving 14 bases between the germline ends. The CDR3 extends over 15 amino acids. CDR3 loop: CSAIKRLESTDTQYF. The CDR3 DNA reads TGCAGTGCTATTAAGCGGCTAGAAAGCACAGATACGCAGTATTTT.

The chain uses TRBV4-1 and TRBJ2-7, with D tentatively TRBD1 (5 bases). Germline loops: CDR1 MGHRA, CDR2 YSYEKL. This CDR3 region has 14 residues. Trimming left V 3 bases short and J 5 bases short, with 14 bases between. As DNA, the CDR3 is TGCGCCAGCAGCCAGGAACCAATACAGGACGAGCAGTACTTC. This translates into CASSQEPIQDEQYF.

This clonotype appeared many times. At one end the junction does not follow the germline gene, possibly because of a read error. V gene TRBV18 combines with J gene TRBJ2-3; the D is unclear. CDR3 length: 13 residues. The germline V gene has CDR1 KGHSH and CDR2 LQKENI. The CDR3 DNA sequence: TGCGCCAGCAGCCCAGCCAGCACAGATACGCAGTATTTT. Translating it yields CASSPASTDTQYF.

This clonotype has only a few counts. This chain links TRBV3-1 with TRBJ2-1, with D unresolved. The CDR3 is 15 amino acids. Germline values: CDR1 LGHDT, CDR2 YNNKEL (reference sequence). The germline V and J ends were trimmed by 4 bases and 8 bases, with 18 bases remaining between them. This chain's CDR3 is CASSPRATQSDEQFF. The CDR3 region has the DNA TGTGCCAGCAGCCCCCGGGCTACTCAGAGCGATGAGCAGTTCTTC.

V is TRBV4-3 and J is TRBJ2-1; TRBD2 matches 8 bases. From germline, CDR1 is LGHNA and CDR2 YSLEER. V shed 1 base and J 7 bases; nucleotides not matched to a gene: 9. The CDR3 is 16 amino acids. The CDR3 DNA reads as TGCGCCAGCAGCCAAGCGGCAGCGGGAGCGGGTAATGAGCAGTTCTTC. Translated, it gives CASSQAAAGAGNEQFF.

The V call is TRBV5-1, the J call TRBJ2-5; TRBD2 matches at 10 bases. The CDR3 runs 15 residues. Unmatched junction bases numbered 4, after V lost 0 bases and J lost 5 bases. CDR1 SGHRS and CDR2 YFSETQ come from the germline V gene. CDR3 nucleotides: TGCGCCAGCAGCTTGGCCAGCGGGAGGGTGGAGACCCAGTACTTC. Its translation: CASSLASGRVETQYF. The full variable domain, in which reference TRBV5-1 and TRBJ2-5 provide the parts outside the CDR3, is KAGVTQTPRYLIKTRGQQVTLSCSPISGHRSVSWYQQTPGQGLQFLFEYFSETQRNKGNFPGRFSGRQFSNSRSEMNVSTLELGDSALYLCASSLASGRVETQYFGPGTRLLVL.

In this sample, this clonotype turned up a few times. The chain joins TRBV12-3 or TRBV12-4 to TRBJ2-3; D possibly corresponds to TRBD2 (6 bases). Trimming left V 3 bases short and J 2 bases short, with 12 bases between. The CDR3 sequence is 15 residues long. The CDR3 nucleotides are TGTGCCAGCAGTTTGGAGGGCCCCCACACAGATACGCAGTATTTT. This gives the protein CASSLEGPHTDTQYF.

V and J are TRBV2 and TRBJ1-6; D possibly corresponds to TRBD1 (5 bases). V was trimmed by 6 bases and J by 0 bases, leaving 12 bases between them. This CDR3 contains 16 residues. Germline V gene sequence: CDR1 SNHLY, CDR2 FYNNEI. The CDR3 sequence: CASRRDLSSYNSPLHF. For the CDR3, the DNA is TGTGCCAGCAGGAGGGACCTGAGCTCCTATAATTCACCCCTCCACTTT.